This TCR beta chain was recovered during a study of spatial heterogeneity in lung cancer. Study-level background: The average count in raw reads for each unique TCR and UMI combination exceeded 8.5 appearances.

Time point given: sample taken at primary tumor resection. Just over 70 TRACERx patients with early, untreated non-small cell lung cancer donated samples. Without sorting, whole RNA was sequenced from tumor, nontumor lung or frozen PBMC. TCRdb re-called the 5' RACE reads through MiXCR, storing one row per CDR3 protein. This repertoire shows roughly 5,400 distinct CDR3 sequences, 3.5% to 4.5% found once; its top ten account for around 13%. The CDR3 is made up of 12 amino acids. The ends were cut back, 8 bases at V and 6 bases at J, with 10 bases in the middle. Germline V gene sequence: CDR1 MNHEY, CDR2 SVGAGI. The sample holds many counts of this clonotype.

V gene TRBV6-5 combines with J gene TRBJ2-2; maybe TRBD2 (5 bases). The sequenced sample was normal lung tissue next to the tumor, obtained at surgery. The sequence was obtained from a male donor with early-stage non-small cell lung cancer. The CDR3 nucleotides read TGTGCCAGCCGATTGCGGGCCGGGGAGCTGTTTTTT. Its translation is CASRLRAGELFF.